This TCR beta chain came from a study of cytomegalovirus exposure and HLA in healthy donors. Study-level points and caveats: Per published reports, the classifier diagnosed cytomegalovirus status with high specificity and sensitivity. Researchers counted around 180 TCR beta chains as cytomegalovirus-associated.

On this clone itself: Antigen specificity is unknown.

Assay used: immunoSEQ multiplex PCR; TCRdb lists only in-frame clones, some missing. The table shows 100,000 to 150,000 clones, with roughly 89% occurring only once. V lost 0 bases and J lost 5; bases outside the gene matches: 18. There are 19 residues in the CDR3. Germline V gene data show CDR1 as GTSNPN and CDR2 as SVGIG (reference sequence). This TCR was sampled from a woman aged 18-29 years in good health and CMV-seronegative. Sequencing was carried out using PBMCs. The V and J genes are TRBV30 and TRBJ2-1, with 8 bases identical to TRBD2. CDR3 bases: TGTGCCTGGAGTGTACTTTTAGTTAGCGGGATTGGAGGCAACAATGAGCAGTTCTTC. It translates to CAWSVLLVSGIGGNNEQFF.